The 32 T cell receptor beta chains in this list originate from one sample, sequenced in a study of sequential checkpoint blockade in melanoma (dated by TCRdb to the late 2010s). The treatment or condition label, as the study defines it: randomized to nivolumab then ipilimumab (arm A) or the reverse (arm B). The library was built by means of the immunoSEQ multiplex PCR assay. TCRdb obtained this table from immuneACCESS and retained in-frame rearrangements with V and J assigned. These tables miss some clones; where compared with another copy, unresolved V genes account for less than half of the shortfall, and the remainder is unexplained. The sample profile shows some 18,000 clones; more than 65% of them were found once. The ten largest clonotypes hold 4.8% of the sample. Source: tumor tissue (inferred from file names), taken from a patient given nivolumab and ipilimumab in sequence. These TCRs come from a human donor with melanoma.

This clone has more than one count but fewer than ten. The rearrangement joins TRBV28 to TRBJ2-7; unclear D gene. Per the germline V gene, CDR1 is MDHEN and CDR2 is SYDVKM. V shed 2 bases and J shed 2 bases, with 4 bases lying between them. The CDR3 runs to 12 residues. CDR3 bases: TGTGCCAGCAGTTTAACCACCTACGAGCAGTACTTC. It specifies CASSLTTYEQYF.

The chain combines TRBV30 with TRBJ2-7; TRBD1 is a possible D gene (6 bases). Germline V gene sequence: CDR1 GTSNPN, CDR2 SVGIG (reference sequence). Trimming stripped 6 bases from V and 0 bases from J, with 9 bases between. This CDR3 comprises 12 residues. The DNA of the CDR3 is TGTGCCTGTGTACAGGGCTCCTACGAGCAGTACTTC. Amino acids: CACVQGSYEQYF.

The chain links TRBV19 to TRBJ1-2, with D hard to call. From germline, CDR1 is LNHDA and CDR2 SQIVND (reference sequence). This CDR3 has 15 residues. The ends were cut back, 3 bases at V and 0 bases at J, with 11 bases in the middle. This CDR3 reads CASSITGRANYGYTF. CDR3 sequence (DNA): TGTGCCAGTAGTATTACGGGCAGAGCTAACTATGGCTACACCTTC.

The genes are TRBV8-2 and TRBJ2-2; the D call in the table, TRBD2, was not verified against the DNA. TRBV8-2 is a pseudogene. There are 14 residues in the CDR3. As DNA, the CDR3 is TGTGCCAGCAGTGGCTCCGCGGAAAACGGGGAGCTGTTTTTT. This translates into CASSGSAENGELFF.

The chain is built from TRBV19 and TRBJ2-2, with a tentative D call TRBD1 (6 bases). Per the germline V gene, CDR1 is LNHDA and CDR2 is SQIVND (reference sequence). The CDR3 loop spans 15 amino acids. V lost 3 bases and J 0 bases, leaving 8 bases between the germline ends. The CDR3 DNA reads TGTGCCAGTAGTATGGACAGAGCGAACACCGGGGAGCTGTTTTTT. It specifies CASSMDRANTGELFF.

This clone turned up a few times. The genes are TRBV5-1 and TRBJ2-2; TRBD2 aligns across 9 bases. J gave up 5 bases and V 0 bases, and 8 bases lay outside the gene matches. The CDR3 contains 17 residues. CDR1 and CDR2 from the germline V gene are SGHRS and YFSETQ. In nucleotides, the CDR3 is TGCGCCAGCAGCTTGGCCCTATCGAGCGGGGGGACCGGGGAGCTGTTTTTT. Translation gives CASSLALSSGGTGELFF.

This clone was observed a few times. This chain uses TRBV27 with TRBJ1-1; D gene uncertain. The V end was cut by 7 bases, the J end by 1 base, with 10 bases between. The length of the CDR3 is 13 residues. Germline V lookup: CDR1 MNHEY, CDR2 SMNVEV (reference sequence). CDR3 DNA sequence: TGTGCCAGCATTCTGGATTCGAACACTGAAGCTTTCTTT. Translating gives CASILDSNTEAFF.

The CDR3 DNA sequence: TGTGCCAGCAGTTACGTGGCAGGGGTCTCCTACGAGCAGTACTTC. This codes for CASSYVAGVSYEQYF. The rearrangement joins TRBV6-8 to TRBJ2-7, with a tentative D call TRBD1 (6 bases). The V end was cut by 2 bases, the J end by 0 bases, with 11 bases between. The CDR3 is 15 residues long. Germline lookup yields CDR1 MNHGY and CDR2 SAAAGT.

The rearrangement links TRBV5-1 to TRBJ2-2; D unclear. The CDR3 consists of 14 residues. The V and J ends lost 3 bases and 6 bases respectively, with 12 bases between them. Looked up from germline, CDR1 is SGHRS and CDR2 is YFSETQ. In nucleotides, the CDR3 is TGCGCCAGCAGCTCCGTATCCCCCCCCGGGGAGCTGTTTTTT. Translation: CASSSVSPPGELFF.

The chain combines TRBV30 with TRBJ1-1, with D possibly TRBD1 on 6 matching bases. The CDR3 runs to 15 residues. CDR1 and CDR2 from the germline V gene are GTSNPN and SVGIG (reference sequence). V was clipped by 4 bases and J by 4 bases, with 19 bases between them. The CDR3 sequence: CAWNDPDRPITEAFF. In DNA form, the CDR3 reads TGTGCCTGGAATGATCCCGACAGGCCAATCACTGAAGCTTTCTTT. Together with reference TRBV30 and TRBJ1-1, the CDR3 gives the full variable domain: SQTIHQWPATLVQPVGSPLSLECTVEGTSNPNLYWYRQAAGRGLQLLFYSVGIGQISSEVPQNLSASRPQDRQFILSSKKLLLSDSGFYLCAWNDPDRPITEAFFGQGTRLTVV.

The chain has TRBV5-1 and TRBJ1-5; 7 bases match TRBD1. Per germline, CDR1 SGHRS and CDR2 YFSETQ. With V trimmed by 2 bases and J by 8 bases, 7 bases remained unmatched. This CDR3 has 14 amino acids. The CDR3 DNA follows: TGCGCCAGCAGCTTAGGACAGGAGGGGAAGCCCCAGCATTTT. It codes for CASSLGQEGKPQHF. Full variable domain (rest looked up from reference TRBV5-1 and TRBJ1-5): KAGVTQTPRYLIKTRGQQVTLSCSPISGHRSVSWYQQTPGQGLQFLFEYFSETQRNKGNFPGRFSGRQFSNSRSEMNVSTLELGDSALYLCASSLGQEGKPQHFGDGTRLSIL.

The chain uses TRBV18 and TRBJ2-7; D gene unclear. V was trimmed by 3 bases and J by 0 bases, leaving 6 bases between them. This CDR3 is built from 13 residues. Germline loops: CDR1 KGHSH, CDR2 LQKENI. CDR3 DNA: TGTGCCAGCTCACCCCAGAGCTCCTACGAGCAGTACTTC. Its protein product is CASSPQSSYEQYF.

V is TRBV6-7 and J is TRBJ1-5; no clear D gene. TRBV6-7 belongs to the ORF category, with a function that is uncertain. The CDR3 runs to 17 residues. V dropped 0 bases and J dropped 2 bases, with 14 bases sitting between them. For the CDR3, the DNA is TGTGCCAGCAGTTACTCACCCGGCAGGCTGCGCAATCAGCCCCAGCATTTT. This encodes CASSYSPGRLRNQPQHF.

This rearrangement joins TRBV6-7 to TRBJ2-1; weak D call: TRBD2 (6 bases). TRBV6-7 is an open reading frame, and its role is uncertain. Trimming left V 5 bases short and J 13 bases short, with 18 bases between. This CDR3 spans 13 amino acids. The DNA of the CDR3 is TGTGCCAGCAGTGAAGCGGGCAGGAGAGGCCAGTTCTTC. It codes for CASSEAGRRGQFF.

The chain carries TRBV19 and TRBJ1-5; 9 nucleotides line up with TRBD1. Germline values: CDR1 LNHDA, CDR2 SQIVND (reference sequence). The V gene end was trimmed by 6 bases and the J gene end by 1 base; junction bases not matched to a gene: 4. The CDR3 has 15 amino acids. The CDR3 sequence is CASREQGASNQPQHF. The CDR3 coding sequence is TGTGCCAGTAGAGAACAGGGGGCGAGCAATCAGCCCCAGCATTTT. Full variable domain (outside the CDR3, taken from reference TRBV19 and TRBJ1-5): DGGITQSPKYLFRKEGQNVTLSCEQNLNHDAMYWYRQDPGQGLRLIYYSQIVNDFQKGDIAEGYSVSREKKESFPLTVTSAQKNPTAFYLCASREQGASNQPQHFGDGTRLSIL.

This chain connects TRBV30 to TRBJ2-5; unclear D gene. This CDR3 contains 15 residues. The V gene's germline CDR1 is GTSNPN and CDR2 SVGIG (reference sequence). The V end was cut by 2 bases, the J end by 1 base, with 14 bases between. DNA of the CDR3: TGTGCCTGGAGTTCCGGCAGGATTAGCCAAGAGACCCAGTACTTC. It yields the protein CAWSSGRISQETQYF.

The V and J genes are TRBV19 and TRBJ2-7; no clear D gene. The V end lost 1 base, the J end lost 2 bases, and 3 bases lay between the germline ends. This CDR3 spans 12 amino acids. Germline-derived CDR1 and CDR2 are LNHDA and SQIVND (reference sequence). DNA of the CDR3: TGTGCCAGTAGTATAGGAACCTACGAGCAGTACTTC. Protein sequence: CASSIGTYEQYF.

The table lists this clone with a few counts. The chain uses TRBV30 and TRBJ2-1; D uncertain. The length of the CDR3 is 13 residues. CDR1 GTSNPN and CDR2 SVGIG come from the germline V gene (reference sequence). Trimming removed 1 base at V and 3 bases at J, with 7 bases between. CDR3 nucleotide sequence: TGTGCCTGGAGTGACAATGACTACAATGAGCAGTTCTTC. Amino acids: CAWSDNDYNEQFF.

CDR3 in amino acids: CASSQRGSGELFF. The CDR3 DNA reads as TGTGCCAGCAGCCAACGGGGGTCCGGGGAGCTGTTTTTT. The chain uses TRBV16 and TRBJ2-2, with D perhaps TRBD2 (6 bases). The CDR3 spans 13 residues. Trimming cost V 2 bases and J 6 bases, with 7 bases left between them. Looked up from germline, CDR1 is KGHSY and CDR2 is FQNENV.

This clone was detected only once. The CDR3 region is CASSYGATRSEQYF. CDR3 DNA sequence: TGTGCCAGCAGCTATGGGGCCACGAGGTCCGAGCAGTACTTC. The chain joins TRBV7-5 to TRBJ2-7; the table names TRBD1, a call not compared with the DNA. TRBV7-5 is a pseudogene locus. The CDR3 is 14 residues long.

The CDR3 loop reads CASSPTGSSSYEQYF. The CDR3 DNA is TGTGCCAGTAGCCCGACAGGAAGTTCCTCCTACGAGCAGTACTTC. The V gene is TRBV19, the J gene TRBJ2-7; the D gene is possibly TRBD1 (6 bases). CDR3 length: 15 residues. The germline gives CDR1 LNHDA, CDR2 SQIVND (reference sequence). V lost 6 bases and J 0 bases, leaving 15 bases between the germline ends. The full variable domain, its missing parts supplied by reference TRBV19 and TRBJ2-7, is DGGITQSPKYLFRKEGQNVTLSCEQNLNHDAMYWYRQDPGQGLRLIYYSQIVNDFQKGDIAEGYSVSREKKESFPLTVTSAQKNPTAFYLCASSPTGSSSYEQYFGPGTRLTVT.

V gene TRBV29-1 combines with J gene TRBJ1-2; D unclear. V was pared by 8 bases and J by 7 bases, with 17 bases between. The CDR3 spans 12 residues. Germline V CDR1 and CDR2: SQVTM, ANQGSEA. CDR3 DNA sequence: TGCAGCTCCGAAGATCCGGGAGGTGGCTACACCTTC. Encoded protein: CSSEDPGGGYTF.

This clone was detected a few times. The chain has TRBV23-1 and TRBJ2-1; no definite D call. TRBV23-1 qualifies as an ORF whose function is uncertain. The CDR3 covers 16 residues. The V end lost 6 bases, the J end lost 0 bases, and 15 bases lay between the germline ends. CDR3 residues: CASSFQADPSYNEQFF. CDR3 in DNA: TGCGCCAGCAGCTTCCAGGCGGACCCCTCCTACAATGAGCAGTTCTTC.

This clone was observed a few times. The V and J genes are TRBV14 and TRBJ2-7; D gene uncertain. Trimming left V 1 base short and J 2 bases short, with 9 bases between. The CDR3 runs 14 residues. The V gene's germline CDR1 is SGHDN and CDR2 FVKESK. The CDR3 DNA reads TGTGCCAGCAGCCAAGGGCTAGTAGCCTACGAGCAGTACTTC. Its translation is CASSQGLVAYEQYF.

This chain joins TRBV29-1 and TRBJ1-1; the match to TRBD1 covers 7 bases. In germline, CDR1 is SQVTM, CDR2 ANQGSEA. This CDR3 has 13 amino acids. CDR3 nucleotides: TGCAGTACCTTAGGACAGGCGAACACTGAAGCTTTCTTT. This translates into CSTLGQANTEAFF.

This chain joins TRBV28 and TRBJ1-2, with TRBD1 matching over 10 bases. This CDR3 contains 15 residues. V shed 7 bases and J 4 bases; nucleotides not matched to a gene: 9. The germline CDR1 and CDR2 sequences are MDHEN and SYDVKM. CDR3 DNA: TGTGCCAGCATCTCCGGCGGGACAGGGGCCTATGGCTACACCTTC. Residues: CASISGGTGAYGYTF.

The chain carries TRBV11-3 and TRBJ2-2, with a tentative D call TRBD2 (5 bases). CDR3 length equals 14 residues. The V and J ends lost 1 base and 6 bases respectively, with 9 bases between them. Germline CDR1 and CDR2: SGHNT and YENEEA. The CDR3 loop is CASSLVTGSGELFF. As DNA, the CDR3 is TGTGCCAGCAGCTTAGTAACGGGATCCGGGGAGCTGTTTTTT.

V and J are TRBV27 and TRBJ2-2; 10 bases match TRBD2. The V gene end was trimmed by 4 bases and the J gene end by 6 bases; junction bases not matched to a gene: 11. Germline CDR1 MNHEY, CDR2 SMNVEV (reference sequence). The CDR3 is made up of 17 amino acids. CDR3: CASSSSGSLYLSGELFF. DNA for the CDR3: TGTGCCAGCAGTTCTAGCGGGAGCCTTTATTTATCCGGGGAGCTGTTTTTT.

This clone was counted a single time. The chain carries TRBV29-1 and TRBJ2-1; possibly TRBD1 for D (6 bases). CDR1 is SQVTM, CDR2 ANQGSEA, per germline. V lost 7 bases and J 5 bases, leaving 12 bases between the germline ends. CDR3 length: 12 amino acids. The DNA of the CDR3 is TGCAGCGACATCAGGGGTGACAATGAGCAGTTCTTC. Residues: CSDIRGDNEQFF.

This chain uses TRBV27 with TRBJ2-6; TRBD2 might be the D (5 bases). V was trimmed by 8 bases and J by 2 bases, leaving 19 bases between them. CDR3 length: 17 amino acids. Germline V gene lookup returns CDR1 MNHEY and CDR2 SMNVEV (reference sequence). For the CDR3, the DNA is TGTGCCAGCGGCTCGGGGATAACCTGGGCTGGGGCCAACGTCCTGACTTTC. Translated: CASGSGITWAGANVLTF.

The V gene is TRBV9, the J gene TRBJ1-1; D is unclear. Germline V gene sequence: CDR1 SGDLS, CDR2 YYNGEE. Between the trimmed V and J ends, which lost 2 bases and 5 bases, there was a span of 10 bases. This CDR3 has 13 amino acids. CDR3 DNA: TGTGCCAGCAGCGTCGAAGGGAATACTGAAGCTTTCTTT. Amino acid sequence: CASSVEGNTEAFF.

This clone was observed once. This sequence joins TRBV11-3 and TRBJ2-3; tentative D call: TRBD1 (5 bases). Per germline, CDR1 SGHNT and CDR2 YENEEA. Between the trimmed V and J ends, which lost 7 bases and 0 bases, there was a span of 14 bases. The length of the CDR3 is 15 residues. The CDR3 reads CASTLTGSSTDTQYF. CDR3 DNA sequence: TGTGCCAGCACCCTAACAGGTTCTAGCACAGATACGCAGTATTTT.